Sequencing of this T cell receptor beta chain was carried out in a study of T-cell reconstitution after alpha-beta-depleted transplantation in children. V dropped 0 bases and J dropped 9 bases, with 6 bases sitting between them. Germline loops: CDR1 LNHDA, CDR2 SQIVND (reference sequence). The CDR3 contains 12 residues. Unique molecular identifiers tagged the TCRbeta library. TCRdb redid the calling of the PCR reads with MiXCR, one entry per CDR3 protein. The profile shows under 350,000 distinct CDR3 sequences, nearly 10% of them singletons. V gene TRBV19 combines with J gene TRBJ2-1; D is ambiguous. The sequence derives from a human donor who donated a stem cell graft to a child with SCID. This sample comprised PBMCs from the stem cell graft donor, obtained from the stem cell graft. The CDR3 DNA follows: TGTGCCAGTAGTATAGAGAGGAGTGAGCAGTTCTTC. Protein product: CASSIERSEQFF. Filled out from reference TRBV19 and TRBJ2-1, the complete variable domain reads DGGITQSPKYLFRKEGQNVTLSCEQNLNHDAMYWYRQDPGQGLRLIYYSQIVNDFQKGDIAEGYSVSREKKESFPLTVTSAQKNPTAFYLCASSIERSEQFFGPGTRLTVL.